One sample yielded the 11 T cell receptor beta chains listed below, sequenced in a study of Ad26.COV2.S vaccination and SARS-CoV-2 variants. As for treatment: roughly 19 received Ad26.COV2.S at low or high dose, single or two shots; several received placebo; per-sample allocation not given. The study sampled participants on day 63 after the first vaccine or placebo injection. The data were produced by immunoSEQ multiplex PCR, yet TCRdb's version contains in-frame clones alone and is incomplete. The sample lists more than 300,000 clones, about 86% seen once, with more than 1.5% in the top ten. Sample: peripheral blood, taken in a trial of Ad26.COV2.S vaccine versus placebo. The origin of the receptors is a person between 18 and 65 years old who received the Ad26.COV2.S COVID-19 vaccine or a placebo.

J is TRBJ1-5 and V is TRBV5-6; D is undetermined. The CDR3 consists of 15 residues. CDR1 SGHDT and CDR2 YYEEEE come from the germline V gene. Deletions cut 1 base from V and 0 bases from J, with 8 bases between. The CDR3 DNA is TGTGCCAGCAGCTTGTGGCAGACTAGCAATCAGCCCCAGCATTTT. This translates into CASSLWQTSNQPQHF. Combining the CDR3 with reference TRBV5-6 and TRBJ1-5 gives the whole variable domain DAGVTQSPTHLIKTRGQQVTLRCSPKSGHDTVSWYQQALGQGPQFIFQYYEEEERQRGNFPDRFSGHQFPNYSSELNVNALLLGDSALYLCASSLWQTSNQPQHFGDGTRLSIL.

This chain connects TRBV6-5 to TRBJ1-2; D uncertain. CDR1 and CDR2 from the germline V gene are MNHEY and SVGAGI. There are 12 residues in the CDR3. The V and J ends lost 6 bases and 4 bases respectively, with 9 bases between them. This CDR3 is CASRSTVYGYTF. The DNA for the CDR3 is TGTGCCAGCAGAAGTACCGTCTATGGCTACACCTTC.

The DNA for the CDR3 is TGTGCCACCCGCGACCCAGGCTCTGGAAACACCATATATTTT. Translation: CATRDPGSGNTIYF. This chain joins TRBV6-5 and TRBJ1-3; D unresolved. This CDR3 comprises 14 residues. The germline gives CDR1 MNHEY, CDR2 SVGAGI. Between the trimmed V and J ends, which lost 10 bases and 0 bases, there was a span of 13 bases.

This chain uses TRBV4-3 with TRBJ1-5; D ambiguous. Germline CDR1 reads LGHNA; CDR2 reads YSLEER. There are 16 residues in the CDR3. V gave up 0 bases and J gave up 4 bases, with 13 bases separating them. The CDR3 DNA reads TGCGCCAGCAGCCAAGAAAGGTTCAGAAATAATCAGCCCCAGCATTTT. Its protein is CASSQERFRNNQPQHF.

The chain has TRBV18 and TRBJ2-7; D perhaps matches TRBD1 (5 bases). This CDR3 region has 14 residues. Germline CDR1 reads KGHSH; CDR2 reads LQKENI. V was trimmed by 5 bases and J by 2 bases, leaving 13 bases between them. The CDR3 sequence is CASSIGTGTYEQYF. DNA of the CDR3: TGTGCCAGCTCAATTGGTACAGGTACCTACGAGCAGTACTTC.

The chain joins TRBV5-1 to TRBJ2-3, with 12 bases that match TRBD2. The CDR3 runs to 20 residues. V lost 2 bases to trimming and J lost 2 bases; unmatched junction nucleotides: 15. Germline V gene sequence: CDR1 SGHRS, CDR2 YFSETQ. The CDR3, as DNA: TGCGCCAGCAGCTTTTCGGGACTAGCGGGTCTGAATAAAATCACAGATACGCAGTATTTT. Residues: CASSFSGLAGLNKITDTQYF.

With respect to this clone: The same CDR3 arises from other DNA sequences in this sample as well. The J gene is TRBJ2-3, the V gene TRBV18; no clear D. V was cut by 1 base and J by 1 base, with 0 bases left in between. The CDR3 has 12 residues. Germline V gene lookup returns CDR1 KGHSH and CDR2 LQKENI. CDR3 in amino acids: CASSPRTDTQYF. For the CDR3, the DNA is TGTGCCAGCTCACCACGCACAGATACGCAGTATTTT. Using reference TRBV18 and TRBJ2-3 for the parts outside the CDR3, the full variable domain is NAGVMQNPRHLVRRRGQEARLRCSPMKGHSHVYWYRQLPEEGLKFMVYLQKENIIDESGMPKERFSAEFPKEGPSILRIQQVVRGDSAAYFCASSPRTDTQYFGPGTRLTVL.

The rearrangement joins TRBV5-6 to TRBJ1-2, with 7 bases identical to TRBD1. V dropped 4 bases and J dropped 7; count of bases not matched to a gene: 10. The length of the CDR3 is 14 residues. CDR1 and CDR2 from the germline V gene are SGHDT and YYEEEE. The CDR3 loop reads CASSALTGLGGYTF. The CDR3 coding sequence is TGTGCCAGCAGCGCGTTGACAGGGTTGGGTGGCTACACCTTC.

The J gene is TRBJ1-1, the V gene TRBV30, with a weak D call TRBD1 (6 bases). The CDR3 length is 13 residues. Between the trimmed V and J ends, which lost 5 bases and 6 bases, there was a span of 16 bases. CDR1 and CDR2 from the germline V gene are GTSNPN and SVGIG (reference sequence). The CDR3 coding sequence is TGTGCCTGGTCAACCCAAGGGGGGTCTGAAGCTTTCTTT. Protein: CAWSTQGGSEAFF.

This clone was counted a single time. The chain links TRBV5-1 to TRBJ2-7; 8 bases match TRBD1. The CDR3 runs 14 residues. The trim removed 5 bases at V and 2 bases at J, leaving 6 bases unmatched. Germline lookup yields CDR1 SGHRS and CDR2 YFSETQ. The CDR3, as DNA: TGCGCCAGCAGATGGACAGGGACCACCTACGAGCAGTACTTC. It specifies CASRWTGTTYEQYF.

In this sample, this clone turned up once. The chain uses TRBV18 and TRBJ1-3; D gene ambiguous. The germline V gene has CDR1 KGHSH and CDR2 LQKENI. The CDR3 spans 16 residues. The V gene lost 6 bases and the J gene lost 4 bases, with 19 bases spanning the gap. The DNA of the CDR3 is TGTGCCAGCTCGCCTGGACTGATCAACGGGGGAAACACCATATATTTT. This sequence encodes CASSPGLINGGNTIYF.